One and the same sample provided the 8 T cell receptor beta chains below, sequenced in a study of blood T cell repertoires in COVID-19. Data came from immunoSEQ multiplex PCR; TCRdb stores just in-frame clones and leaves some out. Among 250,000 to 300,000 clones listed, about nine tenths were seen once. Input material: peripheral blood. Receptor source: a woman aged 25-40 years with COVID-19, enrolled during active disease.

The CDR3 loop is CASSSGFPGELFF. CDR3 nucleotides: TGTGCCAGCAGTTCGGGGTTTCCCGGGGAGCTGTTTTTT. V gene TRBV28 combines with J gene TRBJ2-2; weak D call: TRBD2 (5 bases). Per germline, CDR1 MDHEN and CDR2 SYDVKM. The CDR3 length is 13 residues. Trimming cost V 4 bases and J 6 bases, with 9 bases left between them.

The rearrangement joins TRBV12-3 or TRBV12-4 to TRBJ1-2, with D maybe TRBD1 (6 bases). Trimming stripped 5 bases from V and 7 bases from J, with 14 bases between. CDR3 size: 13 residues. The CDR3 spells CASSLGALSGYTF. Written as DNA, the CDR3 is TGTGCCAGCAGTCTGGGGGCGCTCTCTGGCTACACCTTC.

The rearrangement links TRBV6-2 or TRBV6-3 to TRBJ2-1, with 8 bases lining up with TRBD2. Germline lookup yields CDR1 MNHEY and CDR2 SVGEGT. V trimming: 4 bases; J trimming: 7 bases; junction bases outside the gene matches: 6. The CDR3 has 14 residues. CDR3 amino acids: CASSSYGRGNEQFF. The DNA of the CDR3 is TGTGCCAGCAGTTCTTACGGGAGGGGTAATGAGCAGTTCTTC.

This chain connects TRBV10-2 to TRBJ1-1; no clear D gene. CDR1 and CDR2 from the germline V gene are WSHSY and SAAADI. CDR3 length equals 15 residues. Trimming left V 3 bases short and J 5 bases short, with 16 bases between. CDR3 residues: CASSDPSGFNTEAFF. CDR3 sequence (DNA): TGCGCCAGCAGTGATCCTTCGGGGTTCAATACTGAAGCTTTCTTT.

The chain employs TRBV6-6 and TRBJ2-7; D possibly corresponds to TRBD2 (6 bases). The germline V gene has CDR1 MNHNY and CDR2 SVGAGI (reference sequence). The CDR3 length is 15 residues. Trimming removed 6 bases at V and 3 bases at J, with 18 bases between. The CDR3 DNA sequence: TGTGCCAGCAGGGTTTGGGGCGGGACCTTCTACGAGCAGTACTTC. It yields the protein CASRVWGGTFYEQYF.

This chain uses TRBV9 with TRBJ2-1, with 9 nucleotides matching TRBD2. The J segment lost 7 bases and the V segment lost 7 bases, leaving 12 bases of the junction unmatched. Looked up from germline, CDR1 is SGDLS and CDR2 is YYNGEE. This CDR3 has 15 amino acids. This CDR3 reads CASGGLAYSGNEQFF. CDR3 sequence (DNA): TGTGCCAGCGGGGGACTAGCTTACTCGGGGAATGAGCAGTTCTTC. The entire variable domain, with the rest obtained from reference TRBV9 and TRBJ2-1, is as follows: DSGVTQTPKHLITATGQRVTLRCSPRSGDLSVYWYQQSLDQGLQFLIQYYNGEERAKGNILERFSAQQFPDLHSELNLSSLELGDSALYFCASGGLAYSGNEQFFGPGTRLTVL.

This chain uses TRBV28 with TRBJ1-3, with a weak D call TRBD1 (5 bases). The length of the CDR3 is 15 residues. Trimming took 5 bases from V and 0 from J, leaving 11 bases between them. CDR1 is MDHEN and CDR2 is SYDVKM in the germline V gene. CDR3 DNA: TGTGCCAGCAGTCCCTCCACAGGCTCTGGAAACACCATATATTTT. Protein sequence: CASSPSTGSGNTIYF.

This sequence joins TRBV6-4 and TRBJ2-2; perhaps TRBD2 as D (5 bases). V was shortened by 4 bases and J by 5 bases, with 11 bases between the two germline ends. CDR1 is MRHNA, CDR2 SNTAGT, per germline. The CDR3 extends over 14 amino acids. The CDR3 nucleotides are TGTGCCAGCAGTGCCGGACCGGGGACCGGGGAGCTGTTTTTT. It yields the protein CASSAGPGTGELFF.